The sequence of this TCR beta chain was determined in a study of blood T cell repertoires in COVID-19. V was trimmed by 0 bases and J by 7 bases, leaving 13 bases between them. In germline, CDR1 is LGHNA, CDR2 YSLEER. The CDR3 length is 16 residues. This table comes from immunoSEQ multiplex PCR, and its TCRdb copy is limited to in-frame clones, with some not included. The sample includes fewer than 350,000 clones, 80% to 90% seen only once; the top ten take roughly 4.2%. This receptor was identified in a woman aged 40-49 years with acute COVID-19. This chain joins TRBV4-3 and TRBJ1-6; no clear D. The sequencing sample was made of PBMCs or T cells enriched from blood (not recorded which). The CDR3 DNA reads TGCGCCAGCAGCCAAGATCACGGGAAGAGCAATTCACCCCTCCACTTT. Amino acids: CASSQDHGKSNSPLHF.